One and the same sample provided the 30 T cell receptor beta chains below, sequenced in a study of shared clonotypes between healthy human individuals. Assay: immunoSEQ multiplex PCR; the TCRdb copy retains only in-frame clones and omits some. The profile shows more than 2,000,000 clones, roughly 93% of them singletons. Sequences were obtained from naive CD4+ T cells from PBMCs. Subset denoted: CD45RA+ positively selected. All receptors derive from a man aged 18 to 30 in good health. Some clones in this sample may be carry-over from other donors' samples.

V and J are TRBV15 and TRBJ1-1; D is uncertain. V shed 1 base and J shed 8 bases, with 11 bases lying between them. The CDR3 length is 13 residues. Per germline, CDR1 LNHNV and CDR2 YYDKDF (reference sequence). The CDR3 sequence is CATSRGTLPEAFF. The CDR3 nucleotides are TGTGCCACCAGCAGAGGTACGCTACCCGAAGCTTTCTTT.

A word on this clone: This sample also contains other DNA sequences that code for the same CDR3. The chain has TRBV28 and TRBJ1-2; D call uncertain. V dropped 6 bases and J dropped 5 bases, with 10 bases sitting between them. The CDR3 is 12 amino acids. CDR1 and CDR2 from the germline V gene are MDHEN and SYDVKM. CDR3 sequence reads: CASSLRQYGYTF. The CDR3 DNA is TGTGCCAGCAGCCTCAGGCAGTATGGCTACACCTTC.

In regard to this clone: Other DNA sequences from this sample encode an identical CDR3 as well. V is TRBV5-1 and J is TRBJ1-4; D is perhaps TRBD1 (6 bases). The germline CDR1 and CDR2 sequences are SGHRS and YFSETQ. The CDR3 contains 14 residues. The V gene lost 2 bases and the J gene lost 5 bases, with 10 bases spanning the gap. CDR3 coding DNA: TGCGCCAGCAGCTTCGGGGGCCGGAATGAAAAACTGTTTTTT. It codes for CASSFGGRNEKLFF.

This rearrangement joins TRBV5-1 to TRBJ2-5; 9 bases match TRBD1. The germline CDR1 and CDR2 sequences are SGHRS and YFSETQ. Losses at the gene ends were 4 bases for V and 5 bases for J; bases not matched to a gene: 9. The CDR3 runs 15 residues. In nucleotides, the CDR3 is TGCGCCAGCAGCCAGCCGACCGGACAGGGGGAGACCCAGTACTTC. Protein: CASSQPTGQGETQYF.

This clone was seen just once. The sample has other DNA sequences that encode this CDR3 too. This sequence joins TRBV5-1 and TRBJ2-3, with 14 bases aligning to TRBD2. Germline-derived CDR1 and CDR2 are SGHRS and YFSETQ. The V gene end was trimmed by 0 bases and the J gene end by 6 bases; junction bases not matched to a gene: 3. There are 16 residues in the CDR3. This CDR3 reads CASSLGLAGGADTQYF. In DNA, the CDR3 is TGCGCCAGCAGCTTGGGACTAGCGGGAGGGGCTGATACGCAGTATTTT.

With respect to this clone: The same CDR3 arises from other DNA sequences in this sample as well. The chain has TRBV5-1 and TRBJ2-2; D is possibly TRBD1 (5 bases). The ends were cut back, 4 bases at V and 2 bases at J, with 12 bases in the middle. The CDR3 is made up of 15 amino acids. The germline gives CDR1 SGHRS, CDR2 YFSETQ. This CDR3 reads CASSPQGPNTGELFF. The CDR3 DNA follows: TGCGCCAGCAGCCCCCAGGGCCCTAACACCGGGGAGCTGTTTTTT.

The V gene is TRBV7-3, the J gene TRBJ2-2; D remains ambiguous. Germline CDR1 and CDR2: SGHTA and FQGTGA. Deletions cut 8 bases from V and 1 base from J, with 8 bases between. The CDR3 has 13 amino acids. The CDR3 region is CASGYLNTGELFF. The CDR3 DNA is TGTGCCAGCGGGTATTTGAACACCGGGGAGCTGTTTTTT.

The sample holds one count of this clone. Other nucleotide sequences from this sample produce the same CDR3. This rearrangement joins TRBV7-2 to TRBJ1-5; D not resolved. CDR1 and CDR2 (germline): SGHTA, FQGNSA. The CDR3 spans 14 residues. The V end was cut by 1 base, the J end by 4 bases, with 8 bases between. DNA for the CDR3: TGTGCCAGCAGCTTAGAAGGTGGTAATCAGCCCCAGCATTTT. This codes for CASSLEGGNQPQHF. Full variable domain (remainder filled in from reference TRBV7-2 and TRBJ1-5): GAGVSQSPSNKVTEKGKDVELRCDPISGHTALYWYRQSLGQGLEFLIYFQGNSAPDKSGLPSDRFSAERTGGSVSTLTIQRTQQEDSAVYLCASSLEGGNQPQHFGDGTRLSIL.

The CDR3 reads CSDSRGTDTQYF. The CDR3 coding sequence is TGCAGCGATAGCCGGGGCACAGATACGCAGTATTTT. The chain combines TRBV29-1 with TRBJ2-3; no definite D call. CDR3 length: 12 amino acids. V was clipped by 7 bases and J by 1 base, with 9 bases between them. Germline-derived CDR1 and CDR2 are SQVTM and ANQGSEA.

The J gene is TRBJ1-5, the V gene TRBV29-1, with D unresolved. The CDR3 covers 13 residues. Germline CDR1 SQVTM, CDR2 ANQGSEA. Trimming removed 6 bases at V and 2 bases at J, with 11 bases between. The CDR3 DNA sequence: TGCAGCGTACCCGGGAGTGGCAATCAGCCCCAGCATTTT. Its translation is CSVPGSGNQPQHF. Full variable domain (outside the CDR3, taken from reference TRBV29-1 and TRBJ1-5): SAVISQKPSRDICQRGTSLTIQCQVDSQVTMMFWYRQQPGQSLTLIATANQGSEATYESGFVIDKFPISRPNLTFSTLTVSNMSPEDSSIYLCSVPGSGNQPQHFGDGTRLSIL.

The count of this clone is one. The chain uses TRBV4-1 and TRBJ1-1; D possibly corresponds to TRBD1 (6 bases). In germline, CDR1 is MGHRA, CDR2 YSYEKL. Trimming took 3 bases from V and 6 from J, leaving 20 bases between them. The CDR3 consists of 16 residues. The CDR3 DNA follows: TGCGCCAGCAGCCACGTAAGGGGGGAGGGGGTCCCTGAAGCTTTCTTT. Its protein product is CASSHVRGEGVPEAFF.

On this clone itself: The sample has other DNA sequences that encode this CDR3 too. This chain connects TRBV28 to TRBJ2-1, with TRBD2 matching over 10 bases. The ends lost 6 bases at V and 0 bases at J; junction bases unmatched: 2. The germline V gene has CDR1 MDHEN and CDR2 SYDVKM. CDR3 length: 15 amino acids. CDR3 bases: TGTGCCAGCAGACTAGCGGGAAGCTCCTACAATGAGCAGTTCTTC. Protein product: CASRLAGSSYNEQFF.

The V gene is TRBV28, the J gene TRBJ1-2; tentatively, D is TRBD1 (6 bases). Trimming pared 5 bases from V and 3 bases from J, leaving 19 bases between. CDR3 length equals 16 residues. Germline V gives CDR1 MDHEN, CDR2 SYDVKM. CDR3 residues: CASSAPPGGAHYGYTF. The CDR3 DNA follows: TGTGCCAGCAGTGCACCCCCGGGGGGCGCTCACTATGGCTACACCTTC.

This clone was counted only a few times. J is TRBJ2-5 and V is TRBV10-3; no firm D call. The V end lost 0 bases, the J end lost 5 bases, and 1 base lay between the germline ends. The CDR3 contains 11 residues. Germline V gene sequence: CDR1 ENHRY, CDR2 SYGVKD. The CDR3 loop reads CAISESETQYF. The CDR3 DNA is TGTGCCATCAGTGAGTCGGAGACCCAGTACTTC.

J is TRBJ2-5 and V is TRBV29-1; possible D gene TRBD1, 5 bases. V was shortened by 3 bases and J by 5 bases, with 13 bases between the two germline ends. This CDR3 has 13 residues. Germline V gene lookup returns CDR1 SQVTM and CDR2 ANQGSEA. CDR3 in DNA: TGCAGCGTTGAGGGGCAGCTAGTTGAGACCCAGTACTTC. Its translation: CSVEGQLVETQYF. The variable domain in full, with the rest retrieved from reference TRBV29-1 and TRBJ2-5, is SAVISQKPSRDICQRGTSLTIQCQVDSQVTMMFWYRQQPGQSLTLIATANQGSEATYESGFVIDKFPISRPNLTFSTLTVSNMSPEDSSIYLCSVEGQLVETQYFGPGTRLLVL.

This chain joins TRBV4-1 and TRBJ1-5; D is possibly TRBD1 (5 bases). The CDR3 has 15 residues. Per the germline V gene, CDR1 is MGHRA and CDR2 is YSYEKL. With 0 bases removed from V and 5 bases from J, the gap between germline ends came to 11 bases. The CDR3 protein is CASSQDSWGDQPQHF. The CDR3 DNA follows: TGCGCCAGCAGCCAAGATTCGTGGGGGGATCAGCCCCAGCATTTT.

The chain carries TRBV19 and TRBJ2-4; D not certain. The CDR3 runs to 15 residues. V lost 6 bases and J 0 bases, leaving 12 bases between the germline ends. Germline CDR1 reads LNHDA; CDR2 reads SQIVND (reference sequence). The CDR3 protein is CASSNLTLAKNIQYF. The CDR3 DNA sequence: TGTGCCAGTAGCAATCTGACGTTAGCCAAAAACATTCAGTACTTC.

In this sample, this clone turned up once. The chain carries TRBV6-6 and TRBJ1-2; TRBD1 agrees at 8 bases. V gave up 5 bases and J gave up 0 bases; unmatched junction bases: 2. Germline V gene sequence: CDR1 MNHNY, CDR2 SVGAGI (reference sequence). The CDR3 runs 14 residues. This CDR3 reads CASSPRGPNYGYTF. Written as DNA, the CDR3 is TGTGCCAGCAGTCCCAGGGGGCCTAACTATGGCTACACCTTC.

The gene calls are TRBV10-2 and TRBJ1-3; D is unresolved. V lost 2 bases, J lost 0 bases, and 5 bases lay in between. Per germline, CDR1 WSHSY and CDR2 SAAADI. The CDR3 spans 14 residues. DNA of the CDR3: TGCGCCAGCAGTGAGCGGAGCTCTGGAAACACCATATATTTT. Amino acids: CASSERSSGNTIYF.

On this clone itself: Distinct nucleotide sequences in the sample also encode this CDR3. This chain uses TRBV28 with TRBJ2-7; TRBD1 matches 11 bases. Germline V gene sequence: CDR1 MDHEN, CDR2 SYDVKM. This CDR3 has 15 amino acids. V was clipped by 4 bases and J by 5 bases; unmatched bases: 7. CDR3 sequence reads: CASSSPGQGGNEQYF. As DNA, the CDR3 is TGTGCCAGCAGTTCACCGGGACAGGGGGGCAACGAGCAGTACTTC.

The genes are TRBV11-2 and TRBJ2-3; tentative D call: TRBD1 (6 bases). CDR1 is SGHAT and CDR2 is FQNNGV in the germline V gene. This CDR3 comprises 16 residues. The ends were cut back, 0 bases at V and 1 base at J, with 11 bases in the middle. The CDR3 DNA reads as TGTGCCAGCAGCTTAGATCGGCCAGGGGGCACAGATACGCAGTATTTT. Its translation: CASSLDRPGGTDTQYF.

The chain combines TRBV6-1 with TRBJ2-5; D possibly matches TRBD1 or TRBD2 (6 bases each). The CDR3 covers 15 residues. V lost 7 bases and J 2 bases, leaving 17 bases between the germline ends. CDR1 and CDR2 (germline): MNHNS, SASEGT. Here the CDR3 reads CASIEEGGGQETQYF. The CDR3 region has the DNA TGTGCCAGCATCGAAGAGGGGGGAGGTCAAGAGACCCAGTACTTC.

The genes are TRBV5-1 and TRBJ2-7; D assignment may be TRBD1 or TRBD2 (5 bases each). Looked up from germline, CDR1 is SGHRS and CDR2 is YFSETQ. Trimming took off 4 bases at V and 7 bases at J, with 18 bases between the two ends. The length of the CDR3 is 14 residues. This chain's CDR3 is CASSQSGTAREQYF. In nucleotides, the CDR3 is TGCGCCAGCAGCCAATCGGGGACCGCCAGAGAGCAGTACTTC.

The J gene is TRBJ2-6, the V gene TRBV7-9, with D tentatively TRBD1 (6 bases). Trimming removed 3 bases at V and 4 bases at J, with 10 bases between. The CDR3 is made up of 15 amino acids. Germline-derived CDR1 and CDR2 are SEHNR and FQNEAQ (reference sequence). CDR3 in amino acids: CASSFTGTGANVLTF. The CDR3 coding sequence is TGTGCCAGCAGCTTTACAGGGACCGGGGCCAACGTCCTGACTTTC. The full variable domain, completed using reference TRBV7-9 and TRBJ2-6, is DTGVSQNPRHKITKRGQNVTFRCDPISEHNRLYWYRQTLGQGPEFLTYFQNEAQLEKSRLLSDRFSAERPKGSFSTLEIQRTEQGDSAMYLCASSFTGTGANVLTFGAGSRLTVL.

The chain couples TRBV10-3 to TRBJ1-5, with D possibly being TRBD1 (5 bases). The CDR3 is 15 residues long. Germline lookup yields CDR1 ENHRY and CDR2 SYGVKD. The V gene lost 3 bases and the J gene lost 6 bases, with 15 bases spanning the gap. CDR3 coding DNA: TGTGCCATCAGTGATTCGACAGTTCGGGCTCAGCCCCAGCATTTT. Protein: CAISDSTVRAQPQHF.

The genes are TRBV13 and TRBJ1-2; no firm D call. The CDR3 consists of 13 residues. V lost 2 bases and J lost 14, with 18 bases in between. The germline gives CDR1 PRHDT, CDR2 FYEKMQ (reference sequence). The CDR3 DNA reads TGTGCCAGCAGCTTAACGGCAGAAGATCTCTATACCTTC. Translating gives CASSLTAEDLYTF.

The CDR3 here is CASSRLSPWVGELFF. DNA of the CDR3: TGTGCCAGCAGTCGTCTGTCCCCTTGGGTCGGGGAGCTGTTTTTT. The rearrangement links TRBV11-2 to TRBJ2-2; D uncertain. Germline lookup yields CDR1 SGHAT and CDR2 FQNNGV. V lost 6 bases and J lost 7, with 18 bases in between. This CDR3 spans 15 amino acids.

This sequence joins TRBV27 and TRBJ2-1; 11 nucleotides line up with TRBD2. V was pared by 3 bases and J by 10 bases, with 11 bases of the junction left unmatched. Looked up from germline, CDR1 is MNHEY and CDR2 is SMNVEV (reference sequence). This CDR3 region has 16 residues. CDR3 in amino acids: CASSLSTSGRRGEQFF. The CDR3 DNA reads as TGTGCCAGCAGTTTGTCCACTAGCGGGAGAAGGGGCGAGCAGTTCTTC.

The chain joins TRBV5-1 to TRBJ2-1; 11 bases match TRBD2. Germline V gene lookup returns CDR1 SGHRS and CDR2 YFSETQ. Trimming removed 4 bases from V and 9 bases from J; junction bases left unmatched: 12. This CDR3 contains 16 residues. This chain's CDR3 is CASSPLLAGEWGEQFF. CDR3 bases: TGCGCCAGCAGCCCCTTACTAGCGGGAGAATGGGGTGAGCAGTTCTTC.

CDR3 protein: CASSRGQGGGYTF. The DNA for the CDR3 is TGTGCCAGCAGCCGGGGACAGGGGGGTGGCTACACCTTC. This chain uses TRBV5-4 with TRBJ1-2; 11 bases match TRBD1. CDR3 length equals 13 residues. Trimming cost V 4 bases and J 7 bases; bases outside gene matches: 3. Germline V lookup: CDR1 SGHNT, CDR2 YYREEE (reference sequence).